This T cell receptor beta chain comes out of a study of T cell responses to AZD1222 COVID-19 vaccine. The CDR3 has 14 residues. Germline V gives CDR1 SEHNR, CDR2 FQNEAQ (reference sequence). Trimming pared 3 bases from V and 9 bases from J, leaving 12 bases between. TCRdb's table, derived via immunoSEQ multiplex PCR, lists solely in-frame clones and lacks some. The sample records approximately 100,000 clones, around nine tenths being singletons. The specimen was peripheral blood, collected on day 0 of AZD1222 vaccination. The clonotype comes from an adult in good health. The V gene is TRBV7-9, the J gene TRBJ1-6; maybe TRBD1 (5 bases). The CDR3 spells CASSFGGVSSPLHF. Written as DNA, the CDR3 is TGTGCCAGCAGCTTCGGAGGGGTGAGTTCACCCCTCCACTTT.